The 12 T cell receptor beta chains presented below share a single source sample, sequenced in a study of shared clonotypes between healthy human individuals. Assay used: immunoSEQ multiplex PCR; TCRdb lists only in-frame clones, some missing. The data contain over a million clones, roughly 98.5% of them singletons. Sample: naive CD4+ T cells sorted from blood. The sample's subset: CD45RA+ positively selected. Receptors originate from a young man in good health.

The chain uses TRBV5-6 and TRBJ2-7; no reliable D call. V lost 7 bases and J 3 bases, leaving 17 bases between the germline ends. The germline gives CDR1 SGHDT, CDR2 YYEEEE. The CDR3 has 14 residues. The DNA of the CDR3 is TGTGCCAGCGAGAATATCTTGACCAGCTACGAGCAGTACTTC. It codes for CASENILTSYEQYF.

This clone was picked up one time. The chain joins TRBV2 to TRBJ2-7; D tentatively reads TRBD1 or TRBD2 (5 bases each). This CDR3 has 15 residues. Trimming removed 5 bases at V and 7 bases at J, with 21 bases between. Germline V gives CDR1 SNHLY, CDR2 FYNNEI. The CDR3 reads CASSLIANPQGEQYF. In nucleotides, the CDR3 is TGTGCCAGCAGTCTAATAGCGAACCCCCAGGGAGAGCAGTACTTC.

The gene calls are TRBV7-6 and TRBJ2-1, with 11 bases that match TRBD2. J gave up 4 bases and V 9 bases, and 8 bases lay outside the gene matches. This CDR3 has 15 amino acids. CDR1 and CDR2 from the germline V gene are SGHVS and FNYEAQ. CDR3 loop: CASTPGLAEYNEQFF. CDR3 nucleotide sequence: TGTGCCAGTACGCCGGGACTAGCGGAATACAATGAGCAGTTCTTC. Full variable domain (remainder filled in from reference TRBV7-6 and TRBJ2-1): GAGVSQSPRYKVTKRGQDVALRCDPISGHVSLYWYRQALGQGPEFLTYFNYEAQQDKSGLPNDRFSAERPEGSISTLTIQRTEQRDSAMYRCASTPGLAEYNEQFFGPGTRLTVL.

The CDR3: CASSQGPSQQFF. The CDR3 nucleotides read TGTGCCAGTAGTCAGGGCCCTTCACAGCAGTTCTTC. This chain uses TRBV19 with TRBJ2-1; D possibly corresponds to TRBD1 (5 bases). V lost 5 bases and J lost 11, with 13 bases in between. This CDR3 is 12 amino acids long. Germline V gene data show CDR1 as LNHDA and CDR2 as SQIVND (reference sequence).

The V gene is TRBV5-1, the J gene TRBJ2-1, with no clear D. Germline CDR1 and CDR2: SGHRS and YFSETQ. CDR3 size: 15 residues. Trimming removed 0 bases at V and 4 bases at J, with 11 bases between. DNA of the CDR3: TGCGCCAGCAGCTTGGGTGGTTTTGGTTACAATGAGCAGTTCTTC. Protein sequence: CASSLGGFGYNEQFF.

The V and J genes are TRBV19 and TRBJ1-5; TRBD1 might be the D (6 bases). Between the trimmed V and J ends, which lost 6 bases and 6 bases, there was a span of 18 bases. The CDR3 is made up of 15 amino acids. The V gene's germline CDR1 is LNHDA and CDR2 SQIVND (reference sequence). The DNA for the CDR3 is TGTGCCAGTAGCAGGGGAGCCAGGGTACCTCAGCCCCAGCATTTT. It is translated as CASSRGARVPQPQHF. Combining the CDR3 with reference TRBV19 and TRBJ1-5 gives the whole variable domain DGGITQSPKYLFRKEGQNVTLSCEQNLNHDAMYWYRQDPGQGLRLIYYSQIVNDFQKGDIAEGYSVSREKKESFPLTVTSAQKNPTAFYLCASSRGARVPQPQHFGDGTRLSIL.

The chain combines TRBV27 with TRBJ1-1, with D hard to call. Germline-derived CDR1 and CDR2 are MNHEY and SMNVEV (reference sequence). V dropped 3 bases and J dropped 1 base, with 9 bases sitting between them. This CDR3 region has 14 residues. Here the CDR3 reads CASSFRRTNTEAFF. CDR3 nucleotides: TGTGCCAGCAGTTTCCGAAGAACGAACACTGAAGCTTTCTTT.

The V call is TRBV11-2, the J call TRBJ2-7, with 9 positions matching TRBD1. Germline V gene lookup returns CDR1 SGHAT and CDR2 FQNNGV. After removal of 2 bases from V and 1 base from J, the junction contained 6 bases not matched to a gene. This CDR3 has 16 residues. CDR3 sequence reads: CASSLRTGAGSYEQYF. The CDR3, as DNA: TGTGCCAGCAGCTTAAGGACAGGGGCGGGATCCTACGAGCAGTACTTC.

The chain couples TRBV7-2 to TRBJ2-4; 8 nucleotides align to TRBD1. V shed 2 bases and J 3 bases; nucleotides not matched to a gene: 6. This CDR3 is 16 amino acids long. Germline V CDR1 and CDR2: SGHTA, FQGNSA. The CDR3 is CASSLQGAGGKNIQYF. CDR3 sequence (DNA): TGTGCCAGCAGCTTACAGGGGGCTGGGGGCAAAAACATTCAGTACTTC. Using reference TRBV7-2 and TRBJ2-4 for the parts outside the CDR3, the full variable domain is GAGVSQSPSNKVTEKGKDVELRCDPISGHTALYWYRQSLGQGLEFLIYFQGNSAPDKSGLPSDRFSAERTGGSVSTLTIQRTQQEDSAVYLCASSLQGAGGKNIQYFGAGTRLSVL.

The chain employs TRBV11-2 and TRBJ2-1; 9 bases are shared with TRBD2. With V trimmed by 4 bases and J by 2 bases, 6 bases remained unmatched. The CDR3 contains 16 residues. The germline V gene encodes CDR1 SGHAT and CDR2 FQNNGV. The CDR3 here is CASSSFRLAAYNEQFF. CDR3 in DNA: TGTGCCAGCAGCTCCTTCCGACTAGCGGCCTACAATGAGCAGTTCTTC.

The chain recombines TRBV28 with TRBJ1-2, with D perhaps matching TRBD1 (5 bases). The CDR3 contains 13 residues. The V gene lost 2 bases and the J gene lost 8 bases, with 12 bases spanning the gap. The germline V gene has CDR1 MDHEN and CDR2 SYDVKM. In DNA, the CDR3 is TGTGCCAGCAGTTTAGGGCAGGGTAACGGCTACACCTTC. It encodes CASSLGQGNGYTF.

This clone was seen a few times. The chain uses TRBV4-1 and TRBJ1-4, with 10 nucleotides matching TRBD1. There are 17 residues in the CDR3. The germline V gene has CDR1 MGHRA and CDR2 YSYEKL. V was clipped by 0 bases and J by 10 bases; unmatched bases: 11. DNA of the CDR3: TGCGCCAGCAGCCAAGAGACCGCCGGGACAGGGGTAAGAAAACTGTTTTTT. This translates into CASSQETAGTGVRKLFF.